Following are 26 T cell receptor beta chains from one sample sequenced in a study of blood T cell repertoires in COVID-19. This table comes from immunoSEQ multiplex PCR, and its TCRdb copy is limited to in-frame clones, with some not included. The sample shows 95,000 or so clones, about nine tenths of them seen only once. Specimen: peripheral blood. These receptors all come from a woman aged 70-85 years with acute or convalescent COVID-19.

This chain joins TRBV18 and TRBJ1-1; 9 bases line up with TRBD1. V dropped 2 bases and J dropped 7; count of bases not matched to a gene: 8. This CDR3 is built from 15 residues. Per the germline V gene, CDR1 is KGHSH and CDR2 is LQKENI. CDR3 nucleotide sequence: TGTGCCAGCTCACCAATGGGACAGGGCGTAAGTGAAGCTTTCTTT. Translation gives CASSPMGQGVSEAFF. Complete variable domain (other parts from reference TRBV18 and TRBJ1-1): NAGVMQNPRHLVRRRGQEARLRCSPMKGHSHVYWYRQLPEEGLKFMVYLQKENIIDESGMPKERFSAEFPKEGPSILRIQQVVRGDSAAYFCASSPMGQGVSEAFFGQGTRLTVV.

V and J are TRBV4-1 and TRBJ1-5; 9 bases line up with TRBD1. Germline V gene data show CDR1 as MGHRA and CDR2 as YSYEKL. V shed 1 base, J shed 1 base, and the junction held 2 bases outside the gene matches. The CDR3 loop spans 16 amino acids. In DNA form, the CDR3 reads TGCGCCAGCAGCCAAGGGACAGGGGAAAGCAATCAGCCCCAGCATTTT. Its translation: CASSQGTGESNQPQHF.

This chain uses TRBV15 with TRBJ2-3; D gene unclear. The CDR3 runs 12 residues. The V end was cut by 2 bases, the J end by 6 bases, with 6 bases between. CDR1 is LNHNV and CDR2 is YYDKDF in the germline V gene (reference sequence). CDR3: CATSRIPDTQYF. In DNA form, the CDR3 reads TGTGCCACCAGCAGAATCCCGGATACGCAGTATTTT.

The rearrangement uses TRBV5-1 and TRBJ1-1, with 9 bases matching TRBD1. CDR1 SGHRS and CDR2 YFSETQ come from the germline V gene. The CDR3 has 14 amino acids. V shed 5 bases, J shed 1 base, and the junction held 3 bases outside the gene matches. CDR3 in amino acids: CASRKTGGNTEAFF. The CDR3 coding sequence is TGCGCCAGCAGGAAGACAGGGGGGAACACTGAAGCTTTCTTT. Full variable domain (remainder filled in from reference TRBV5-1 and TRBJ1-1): KAGVTQTPRYLIKTRGQQVTLSCSPISGHRSVSWYQQTPGQGLQFLFEYFSETQRNKGNFPGRFSGRQFSNSRSEMNVSTLELGDSALYLCASRKTGGNTEAFFGQGTRLTVV.

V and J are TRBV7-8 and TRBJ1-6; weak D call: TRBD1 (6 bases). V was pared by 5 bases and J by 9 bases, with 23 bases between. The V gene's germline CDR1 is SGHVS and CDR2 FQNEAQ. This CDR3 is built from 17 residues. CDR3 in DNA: TGTGCCAGCAGCCAACAGACTGTTGGGGGCGCAGGTTCACCCCTCCACTTT. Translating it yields CASSQQTVGGAGSPLHF. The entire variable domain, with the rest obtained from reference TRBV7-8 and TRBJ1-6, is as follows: GAGVSQSPRYKVAKRGQDVALRCDPISGHVSLFWYQQALGQGPEFLTYFQNEAQLDKSGLPSDRFFAERPEGSVSTLKIQRTQQEDSAVYLCASSQQTVGGAGSPLHFGNGTRLTVT.

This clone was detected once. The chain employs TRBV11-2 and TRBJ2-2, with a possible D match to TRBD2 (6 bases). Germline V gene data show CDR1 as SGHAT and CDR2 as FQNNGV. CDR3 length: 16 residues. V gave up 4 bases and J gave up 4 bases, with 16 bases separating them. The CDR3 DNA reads TGTGCCAGCAGCTCGGTGACTAGATTAGGCACCGGGGAGCTGTTTTTT. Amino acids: CASSSVTRLGTGELFF.

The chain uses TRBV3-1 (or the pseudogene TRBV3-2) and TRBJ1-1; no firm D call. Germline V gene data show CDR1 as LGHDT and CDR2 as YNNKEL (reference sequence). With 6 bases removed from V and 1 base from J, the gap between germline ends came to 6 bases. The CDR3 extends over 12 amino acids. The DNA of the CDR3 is TGTGCCAGCAGACGGGGGAACACTGAAGCTTTCTTT. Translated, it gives CASRRGNTEAFF.

This CDR3 reads CSASRGGELFF. The DNA of the CDR3 is TGCAGTGCGTCCAGGGGCGGGGAGCTGTTTTTT. The rearrangement joins TRBV20-1 to TRBJ2-2; possible D gene TRBD1, 6 bases. Looked up from germline, CDR1 is DFQATT and CDR2 is SNEGSKA (reference sequence). V gave up 6 bases and J gave up 7 bases, with 9 bases separating them. There are 11 residues in the CDR3.

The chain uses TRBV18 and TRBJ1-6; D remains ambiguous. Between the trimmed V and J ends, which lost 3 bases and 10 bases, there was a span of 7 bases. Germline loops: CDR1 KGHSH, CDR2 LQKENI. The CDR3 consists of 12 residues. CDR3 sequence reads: CASSPGSSPLHF. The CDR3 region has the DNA TGTGCCAGCTCACCCGGGAGCTCACCCCTCCACTTT.

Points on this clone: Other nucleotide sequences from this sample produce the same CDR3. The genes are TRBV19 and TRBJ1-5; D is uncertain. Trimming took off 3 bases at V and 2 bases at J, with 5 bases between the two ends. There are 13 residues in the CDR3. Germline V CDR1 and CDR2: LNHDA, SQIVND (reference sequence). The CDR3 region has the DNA TGTGCCAGTAGTATTTCAGGCAATCAGCCCCAGCATTTT. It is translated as CASSISGNQPQHF.

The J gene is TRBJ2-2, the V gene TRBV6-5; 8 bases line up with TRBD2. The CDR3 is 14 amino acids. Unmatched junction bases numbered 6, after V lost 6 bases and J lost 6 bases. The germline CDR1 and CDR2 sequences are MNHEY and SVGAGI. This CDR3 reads CASRKRLASGELFF. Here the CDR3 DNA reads TGTGCCAGCAGGAAGAGACTAGCGTCCGGGGAGCTGTTTTTT.

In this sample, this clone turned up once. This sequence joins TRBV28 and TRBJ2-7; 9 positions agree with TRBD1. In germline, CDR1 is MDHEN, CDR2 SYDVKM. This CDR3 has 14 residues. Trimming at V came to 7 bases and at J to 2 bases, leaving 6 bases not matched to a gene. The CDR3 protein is CASTPGTGTYEQYV. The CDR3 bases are TGTGCCAGCACCCCCGGGACAGGGACCTACGAGCAGTACGTC.

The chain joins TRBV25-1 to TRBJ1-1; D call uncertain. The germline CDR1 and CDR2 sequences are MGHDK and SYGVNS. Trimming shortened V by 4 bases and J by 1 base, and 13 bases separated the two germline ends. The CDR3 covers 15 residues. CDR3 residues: CASSATLPKNTEAFF. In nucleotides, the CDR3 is TGTGCCAGCAGTGCTACCCTGCCAAAGAACACTGAAGCTTTCTTT.

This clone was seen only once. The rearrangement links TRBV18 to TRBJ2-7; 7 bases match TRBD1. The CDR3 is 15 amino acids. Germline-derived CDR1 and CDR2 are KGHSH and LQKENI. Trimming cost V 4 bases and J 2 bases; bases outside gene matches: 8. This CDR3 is CASSRGTDSTYEQYF. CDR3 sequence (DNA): TGTGCCAGCTCACGAGGGACAGATAGTACCTACGAGCAGTACTTC.

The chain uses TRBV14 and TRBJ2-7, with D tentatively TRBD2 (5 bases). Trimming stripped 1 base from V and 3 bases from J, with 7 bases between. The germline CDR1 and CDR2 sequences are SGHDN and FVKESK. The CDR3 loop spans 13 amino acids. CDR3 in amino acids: CASSQAGIYEQYF. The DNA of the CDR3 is TGTGCCAGCAGCCAAGCGGGGATCTACGAGCAGTACTTC. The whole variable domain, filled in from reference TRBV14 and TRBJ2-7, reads EAGVTQFPSHSVIEKGQTVTLRCDPISGHDNLYWYRRVMGKEIKFLLHFVKESKQDESGMPNNRFLAERTGGTYSTLKVQPAELEDSGVYFCASSQAGIYEQYFGPGTRLTVT.

As DNA, the CDR3 is TGCAGCGTTGAAGGGCAGGGTGGTTTTCTGAACACCGGGGAGCTGTTTTTT. Translating it yields CSVEGQGGFLNTGELFF. The chain links TRBV29-1 to TRBJ2-2; D perhaps matches TRBD1 (5 bases). This CDR3 is 17 amino acids long. V lost 1 base and J 1 base, leaving 16 bases between the germline ends. Germline V lookup: CDR1 SQVTM, CDR2 ANQGSEA.

CDR3 protein: CASGNKPASPVRDTQYF. In nucleotides, the CDR3 is TGTGCCTCAGGGAACAAACCCGCGAGTCCGGTTAGGGATACGCAGTATTTT. The chain carries TRBV28 and TRBJ2-3; possibly TRBD1 for D (5 bases). Germline loops: CDR1 MDHEN, CDR2 SYDVKM. The CDR3 contains 17 residues. Deletions cut 11 bases from V and 6 bases from J, with 30 bases between.

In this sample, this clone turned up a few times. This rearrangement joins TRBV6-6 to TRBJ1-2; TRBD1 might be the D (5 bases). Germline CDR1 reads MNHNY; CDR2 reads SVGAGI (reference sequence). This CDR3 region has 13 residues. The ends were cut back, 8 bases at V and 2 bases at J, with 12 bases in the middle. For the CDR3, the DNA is TGTGCCAGCTGGGTGGGGGGGAACTATGGCTACACCTTC. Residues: CASWVGGNYGYTF.

The CDR3 region has the DNA TGTGCCAGCCAGACAACAGGGGCAGATACGCAGTATTTT. Its protein product is CASQTTGADTQYF. The chain links TRBV18 to TRBJ2-3; 7 nucleotides line up with TRBD1. The V and J ends lost 8 bases and 4 bases, in that order; junction bases with no gene match: 6. Germline V gene sequence: CDR1 KGHSH, CDR2 LQKENI. This CDR3 spans 13 amino acids.

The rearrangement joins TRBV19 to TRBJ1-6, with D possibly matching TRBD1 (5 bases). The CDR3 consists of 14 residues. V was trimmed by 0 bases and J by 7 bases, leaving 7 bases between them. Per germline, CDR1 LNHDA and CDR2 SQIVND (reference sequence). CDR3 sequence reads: CASSIDRVNSPLHF. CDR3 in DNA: TGTGCCAGTAGTATAGACAGGGTAAATTCACCCCTCCACTTT. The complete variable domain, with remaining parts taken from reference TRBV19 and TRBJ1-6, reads DGGITQSPKYLFRKEGQNVTLSCEQNLNHDAMYWYRQDPGQGLRLIYYSQIVNDFQKGDIAEGYSVSREKKESFPLTVTSAQKNPTAFYLCASSIDRVNSPLHFGNGTRLTVT.

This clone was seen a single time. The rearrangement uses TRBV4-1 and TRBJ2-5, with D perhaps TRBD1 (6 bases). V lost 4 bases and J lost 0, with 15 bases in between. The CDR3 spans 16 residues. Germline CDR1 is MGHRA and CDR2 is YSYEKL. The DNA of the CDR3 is TGCGCCAGCAGCCTCAAGACAGGACTGTACCAAGAGACCCAGTACTTC. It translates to CASSLKTGLYQETQYF.

The CDR3 region is CASSHLKGNEKLFF. In DNA form, the CDR3 reads TGTGCCAGCTCTCACCTGAAGGGGAATGAAAAACTGTTTTTT. The rearrangement uses TRBV19 and TRBJ1-4, with D maybe TRBD1 (5 bases). CDR3 length: 14 residues. Germline values: CDR1 LNHDA, CDR2 SQIVND (reference sequence). Deletions cut 9 bases from V and 5 bases from J, with 16 bases between.

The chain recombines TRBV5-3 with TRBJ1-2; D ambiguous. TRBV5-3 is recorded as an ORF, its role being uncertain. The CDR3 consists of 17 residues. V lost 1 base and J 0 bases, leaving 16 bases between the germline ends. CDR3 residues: CARSLWKRLMSNYGYTF. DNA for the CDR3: TGTGCCAGAAGCTTGTGGAAGAGGCTAATGTCTAACTATGGCTACACCTTC.

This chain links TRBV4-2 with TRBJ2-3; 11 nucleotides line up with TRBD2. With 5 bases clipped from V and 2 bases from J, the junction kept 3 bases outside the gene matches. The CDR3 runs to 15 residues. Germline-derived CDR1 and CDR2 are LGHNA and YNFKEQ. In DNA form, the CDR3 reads TGTGCCAGCAGCGGGACTAGCGGTTACACAGATACGCAGTATTTT. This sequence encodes CASSGTSGYTDTQYF.

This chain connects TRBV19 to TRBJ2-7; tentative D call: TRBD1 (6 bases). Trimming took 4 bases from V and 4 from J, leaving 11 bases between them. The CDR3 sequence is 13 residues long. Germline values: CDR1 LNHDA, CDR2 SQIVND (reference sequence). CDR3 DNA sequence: TGTGCCAGTAGTAACAGGGTCGGATACGAGCAGTACGTC. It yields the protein CASSNRVGYEQYV.

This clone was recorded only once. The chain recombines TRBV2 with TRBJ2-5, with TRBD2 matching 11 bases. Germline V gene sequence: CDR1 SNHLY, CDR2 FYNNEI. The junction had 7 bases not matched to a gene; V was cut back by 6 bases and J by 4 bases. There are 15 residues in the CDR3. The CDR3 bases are TGTGCCAGCAGGACACTAGCGGGAGTATCAGAGACCCAGTACTTC. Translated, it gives CASRTLAGVSETQYF.